This T cell receptor (beta chain) appears in the sequencing data of a study of blood T cell repertoires in COVID-19. TCRdb keeps only in-frame clones here, not all; method: immunoSEQ multiplex PCR. Of tens of thousands of clones listed, around 90% were seen once; the top ten hold around a tenth. CDR1 is SGHVS, CDR2 FNYEAQ, per germline. With V trimmed by 4 bases and J by 5 bases, 10 bases remained unmatched. The CDR3 length is 15 residues. Input material: peripheral blood. The TCR comes from a human donor in a cohort sampled during active COVID-19. The chain links TRBV7-6 to TRBJ2-5, with 7 bases matching TRBD2. In DNA form, the CDR3 reads TGTGCCAGCAGCTCGCGGGGAGGGGTCCGGGAGACCCAGTACTTC. Protein product: CASSSRGGVRETQYF.